Included here is one T cell receptor (beta chain) sequence, with context. One junction end disagrees with the germline gene, perhaps due to a read error. Other DNA sequences in this specimen translate into the identical CDR3. The CDR3 has 14 amino acids. The germline CDR1 and CDR2 sequences are SNHLY and FYNNEI. The data originate from a study of PD-1 blockade in mismatch repair-deficient tumors. Study-wide context: All were previously treated, progressing patients with approximately 12 mismatch repair-deficient cancer types.

The table came from immunoSEQ multiplex PCR; TCRdb's copy has only in-frame clones and leaves some out. This table has roughly 120,000 clones, 85% to 90% appearing once. V usage is TRBV2 and J usage is TRBJ1-5; TRBD1 matches 7 bases. The input for sequencing was peripheral blood, taken 70 to 72 weeks after starting pembrolizumab. This clonotype was sampled from an adult with mismatch repair-deficient cancer. The CDR3 bases are TGTGCCAGTAGTGAGACAGGGTTTGGTCAGCCCCAGCATTTT. Translating gives CASSETGFGQPQHF.